This TCR beta chain came from a study of blood T cell repertoires in COVID-19. Study-wide background: T cells, B-cell-depleted T cells, or PBMCs supplied cDNA or gDNA.

Sequencing used immunoSEQ multiplex PCR; TCRdb keeps in-frame clones, though not all of them. The repertoire holds about 230,000 clones, approximately 87% seen once, with 3.1% in the top ten. This CDR3 is 11 amino acids long. The germline V gene has CDR1 DFQATT and CDR2 SNEGSKA (reference sequence). The V and J ends lost 3 bases and 4 bases respectively, with 7 bases between them. Input material: PBMCs or T cells enriched from blood (not recorded which). The chain uses TRBV20-1 and TRBJ2-7, with a tentative D call TRBD2 (5 bases). The origin of this receptor is a woman between 45 and 65 years old in a cohort exposed to, infected with or recovered from COVID-19 (not recorded which). CDR3 in DNA: TGCAGTGCTAGCGGGGATTACGAGCAGTACTTC. Translating it yields CSASGDYEQYF.